This T cell receptor beta chain was sequenced during a study of post-analysis software for immune sequencing data. CDR3 size: 13 residues. Germline CDR1 is MNHNS and CDR2 is SASEGT. This clonotype appeared many times. Antigen specificity is unknown. Relative to the germline gene, one junction end is altered; a read error may explain this. Notes on the study in general: Controls had lower frequencies than patients of about 5 TRBV segments, which included TRBV5-6, TRBV5-1 and TRBV20-1.

Unique molecular identifiers were present in the TCR beta cDNA libraries. One entry per CDR3 protein results from TCRdb running MiXCR on the PCR reads. The sample holds about 540,000 distinct CDR3 sequences, 34% seen once. The clonotype was recovered from a girl younger than 18 with multiple sclerosis. The J gene is TRBJ2-6, the V gene TRBV6-1; a weak D match, TRBD2 (5 bases). The specimen was blood. This CDR3 reads CASTGSGANVLTF. The CDR3 coding sequence is TGTGCGAGCACGGGGTCCGGGGCCAACGTCCTGACTTTC.